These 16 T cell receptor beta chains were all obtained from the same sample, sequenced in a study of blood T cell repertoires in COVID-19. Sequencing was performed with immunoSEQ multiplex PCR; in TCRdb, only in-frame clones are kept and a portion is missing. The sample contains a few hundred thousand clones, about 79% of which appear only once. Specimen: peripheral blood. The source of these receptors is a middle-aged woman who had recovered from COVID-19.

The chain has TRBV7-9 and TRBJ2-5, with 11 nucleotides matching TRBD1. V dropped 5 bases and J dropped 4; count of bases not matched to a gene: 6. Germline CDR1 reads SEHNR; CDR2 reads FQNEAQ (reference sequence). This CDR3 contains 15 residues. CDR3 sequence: CASSQPGQGGETQYF. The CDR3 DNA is TGTGCCAGCAGCCAGCCGGGACAGGGGGGAGAGACCCAGTACTTC.

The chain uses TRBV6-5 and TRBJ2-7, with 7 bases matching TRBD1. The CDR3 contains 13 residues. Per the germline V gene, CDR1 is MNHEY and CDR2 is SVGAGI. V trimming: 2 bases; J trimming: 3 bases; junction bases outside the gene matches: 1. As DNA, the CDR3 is TGTGCCAGCAGTTACCGGGACAGCTACGAGCAGTACTTC. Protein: CASSYRDSYEQYF.

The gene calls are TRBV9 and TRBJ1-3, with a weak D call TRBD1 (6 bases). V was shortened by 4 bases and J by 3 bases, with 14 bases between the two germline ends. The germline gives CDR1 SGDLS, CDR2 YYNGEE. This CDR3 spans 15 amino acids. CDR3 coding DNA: TGTGCCAGCAGCTCGATTACAGGGAGTGGAAACACCATATATTTT. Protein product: CASSSITGSGNTIYF. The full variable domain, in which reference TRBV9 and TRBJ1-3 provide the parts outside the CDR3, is DSGVTQTPKHLITATGQRVTLRCSPRSGDLSVYWYQQSLDQGLQFLIQYYNGEERAKGNILERFSAQQFPDLHSELNLSSLELGDSALYFCASSSITGSGNTIYFGEGSWLTVV.

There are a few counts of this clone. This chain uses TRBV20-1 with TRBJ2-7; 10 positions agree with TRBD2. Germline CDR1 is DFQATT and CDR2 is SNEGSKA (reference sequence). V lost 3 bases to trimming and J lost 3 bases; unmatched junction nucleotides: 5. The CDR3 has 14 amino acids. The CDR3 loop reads CSASLAGGNYEQYF. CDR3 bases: TGCAGTGCTAGTTTAGCGGGGGGAAACTACGAGCAGTACTTC.

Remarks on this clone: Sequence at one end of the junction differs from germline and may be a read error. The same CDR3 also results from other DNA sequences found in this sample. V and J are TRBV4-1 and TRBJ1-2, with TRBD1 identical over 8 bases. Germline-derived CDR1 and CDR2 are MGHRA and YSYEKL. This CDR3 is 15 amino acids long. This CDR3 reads CASSEDRVSGYGYTF. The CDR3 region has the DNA TGCGCTAGCAGCGAGGACAGGGTTTCTGGCTATGGCTACACCTTC.

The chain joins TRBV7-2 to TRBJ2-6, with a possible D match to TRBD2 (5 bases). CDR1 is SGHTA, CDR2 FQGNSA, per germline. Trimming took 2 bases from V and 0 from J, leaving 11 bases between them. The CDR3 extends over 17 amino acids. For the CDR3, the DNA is TGTGCCAGCAGCTTACGGACTGCCGTCTCTGGGGCCAACGTCCTGACTTTC. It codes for CASSLRTAVSGANVLTF.

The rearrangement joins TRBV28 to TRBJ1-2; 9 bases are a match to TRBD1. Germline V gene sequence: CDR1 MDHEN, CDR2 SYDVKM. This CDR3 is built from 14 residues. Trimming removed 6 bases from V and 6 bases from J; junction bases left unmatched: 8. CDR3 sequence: CASSFAQGAHGYTF. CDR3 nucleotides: TGTGCCAGCAGCTTCGCACAGGGGGCCCATGGCTACACCTTC.

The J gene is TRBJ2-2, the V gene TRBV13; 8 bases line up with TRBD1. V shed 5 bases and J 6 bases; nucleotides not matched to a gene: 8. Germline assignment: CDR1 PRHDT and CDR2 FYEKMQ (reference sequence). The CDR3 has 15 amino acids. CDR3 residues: CASSRWDRSSGELFF. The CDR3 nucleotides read TGTGCCAGCAGCCGCTGGGACAGGAGCTCCGGGGAGCTGTTTTTT.

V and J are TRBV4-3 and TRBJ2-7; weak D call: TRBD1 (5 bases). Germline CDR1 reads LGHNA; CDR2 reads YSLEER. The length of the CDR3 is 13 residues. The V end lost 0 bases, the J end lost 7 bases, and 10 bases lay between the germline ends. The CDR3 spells CASSQEAGQEQYF. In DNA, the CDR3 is TGCGCCAGCAGCCAAGAAGCAGGGCAAGAGCAGTACTTC.

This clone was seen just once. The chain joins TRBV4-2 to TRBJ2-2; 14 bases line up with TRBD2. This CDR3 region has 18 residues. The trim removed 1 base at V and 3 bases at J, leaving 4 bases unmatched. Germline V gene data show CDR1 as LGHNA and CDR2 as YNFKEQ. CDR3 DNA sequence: TGTGCCAGCAGCCAAGCCGGACTAGCGGGGGGCTACACCGGGGAGCTGTTTTTT. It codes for CASSQAGLAGGYTGELFF.

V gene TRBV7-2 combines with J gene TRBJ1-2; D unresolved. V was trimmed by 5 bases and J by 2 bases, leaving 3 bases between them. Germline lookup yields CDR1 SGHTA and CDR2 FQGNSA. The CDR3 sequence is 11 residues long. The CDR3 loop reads CASSLNYGYTF. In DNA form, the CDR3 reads TGTGCCAGCAGCCTCAACTATGGCTACACCTTC. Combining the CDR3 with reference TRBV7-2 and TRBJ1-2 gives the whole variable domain GAGVSQSPSNKVTEKGKDVELRCDPISGHTALYWYRQSLGQGLEFLIYFQGNSAPDKSGLPSDRFSAERTGGSVSTLTIQRTQQEDSAVYLCASSLNYGYTFGSGTRLTVV.

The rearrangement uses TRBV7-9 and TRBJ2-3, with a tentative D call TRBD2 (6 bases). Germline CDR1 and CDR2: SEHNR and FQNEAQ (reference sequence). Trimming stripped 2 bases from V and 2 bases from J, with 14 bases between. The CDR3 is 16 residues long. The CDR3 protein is CASSLSVAVFTDTQYF. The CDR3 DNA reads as TGTGCCAGCAGCTTATCGGTAGCGGTGTTCACAGATACGCAGTATTTT.

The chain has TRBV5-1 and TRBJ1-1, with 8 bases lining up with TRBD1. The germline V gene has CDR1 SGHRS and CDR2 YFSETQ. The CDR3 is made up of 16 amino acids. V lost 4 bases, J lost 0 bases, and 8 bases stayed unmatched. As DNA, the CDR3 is TGCGCCAGCAGCCCCCGGGACAGGAGCATGAACACTGAAGCTTTCTTT. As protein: CASSPRDRSMNTEAFF.

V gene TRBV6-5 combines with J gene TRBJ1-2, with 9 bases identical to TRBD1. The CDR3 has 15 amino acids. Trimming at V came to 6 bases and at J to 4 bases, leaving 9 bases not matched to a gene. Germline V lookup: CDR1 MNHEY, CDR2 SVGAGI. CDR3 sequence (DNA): TGTGCCAGCAGCTATACTACAGGGGGCCCCTATGGCTACACCTTC. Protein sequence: CASSYTTGGPYGYTF.

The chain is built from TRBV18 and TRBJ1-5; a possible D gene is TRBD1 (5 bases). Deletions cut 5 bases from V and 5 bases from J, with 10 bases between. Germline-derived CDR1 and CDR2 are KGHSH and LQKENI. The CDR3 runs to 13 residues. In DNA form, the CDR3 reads TGTGCCAGCTCAAGACAGCAGGATCAGCCCCAGCATTTT. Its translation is CASSRQQDQPQHF.

The CDR3 spells CASSEQGAQTEAFF. The CDR3 nucleotides are TGTGCCAGCAGCGAACAGGGGGCTCAAACTGAAGCTTTCTTT. V is TRBV7-9 and J is TRBJ1-1, with 9 bases lining up with TRBD1. With V trimmed by 5 bases and J by 5 bases, 6 bases remained unmatched. CDR3 length equals 14 residues. Per the germline V gene, CDR1 is SEHNR and CDR2 is FQNEAQ (reference sequence).